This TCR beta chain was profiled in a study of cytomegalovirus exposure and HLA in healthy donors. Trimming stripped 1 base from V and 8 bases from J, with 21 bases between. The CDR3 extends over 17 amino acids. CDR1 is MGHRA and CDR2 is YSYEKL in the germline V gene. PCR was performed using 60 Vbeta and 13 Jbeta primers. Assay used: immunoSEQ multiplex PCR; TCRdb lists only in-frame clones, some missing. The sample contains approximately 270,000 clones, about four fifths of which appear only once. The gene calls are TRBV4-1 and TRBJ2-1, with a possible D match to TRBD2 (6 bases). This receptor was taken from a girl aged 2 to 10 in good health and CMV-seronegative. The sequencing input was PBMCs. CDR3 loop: CASSQGWRLVSSDEQFF. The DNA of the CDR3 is TGCGCCAGCAGCCAAGGCTGGAGACTAGTTTCTTCCGATGAGCAGTTCTTC.